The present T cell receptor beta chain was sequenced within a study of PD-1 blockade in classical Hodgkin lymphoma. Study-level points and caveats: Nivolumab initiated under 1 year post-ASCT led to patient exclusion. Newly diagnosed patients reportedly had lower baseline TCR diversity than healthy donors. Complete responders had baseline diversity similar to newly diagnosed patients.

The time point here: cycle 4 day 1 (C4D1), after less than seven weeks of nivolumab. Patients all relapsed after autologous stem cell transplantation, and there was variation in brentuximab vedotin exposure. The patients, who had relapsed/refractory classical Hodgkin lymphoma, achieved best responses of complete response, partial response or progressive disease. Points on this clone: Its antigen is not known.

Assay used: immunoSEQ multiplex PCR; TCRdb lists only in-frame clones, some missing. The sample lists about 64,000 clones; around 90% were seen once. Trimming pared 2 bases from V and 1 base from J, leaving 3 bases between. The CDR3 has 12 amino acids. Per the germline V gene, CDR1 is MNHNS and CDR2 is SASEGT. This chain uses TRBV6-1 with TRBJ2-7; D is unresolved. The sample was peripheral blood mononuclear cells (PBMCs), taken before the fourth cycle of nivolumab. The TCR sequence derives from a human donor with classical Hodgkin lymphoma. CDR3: CASSEISYEQYF. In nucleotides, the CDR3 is TGTGCCAGCAGTGAAATATCCTACGAGCAGTACTTC.